This T cell receptor (beta chain) is from a study of sequential checkpoint blockade in melanoma. Study-level information: TCRbeta immunosequencing was performed on DNA from approximately 93 pretreatment melanoma tumor samples. After nivolumab or ipilimumab alone, about 22 patients had week-13 rebiopsies. General observations from the study: Pretreatment TIL clonality tracked with response in the nivolumab-first arm.

As regards this clone: Its specificity is unknown.

Sample treatment: randomized to nivolumab then ipilimumab (arm A) or the reverse (arm B). DNA-damaging chemotherapy had not been given to any patient beforehand. Sequencing used immunoSEQ multiplex PCR; TCRdb keeps in-frame clones, though not all of them. The table has roughly 8,000 clones, roughly 28% seen once; the top ten hold about 5.3%. The material was tumor tissue (inferred from file names), obtained from a patient given nivolumab and ipilimumab in sequence. The TCR comes from a human donor with melanoma.

In DNA, the CDR3 is TGTGCCAGCAATCCACAGGCAGGGTTTTACGAGCAGTACTTC. Translation gives CASNPQAGFYEQYF. V gene TRBV6-8 combines with J gene TRBJ2-7, with D possibly being TRBD1 (5 bases). CDR3 length equals 14 residues. CDR1 is MNHGY and CDR2 is SAAAGT in the germline V gene. V lost 7 bases to trimming and J lost 4 bases, with 17 bases between them.